The present T cell receptor (beta chain) was sequenced within a study of T cell responses to AZD1222 COVID-19 vaccine. The CDR3 length is 15 residues. Per the germline V gene, CDR1 is KGHSH and CDR2 is LQKENI. V lost 3 bases to trimming and J lost 6 bases, with 16 bases between them. This clone was observed a single time. Its antigen remains unidentified. The same CDR3 also results from other DNA sequences found in this sample. Using immunoSEQ multiplex PCR, the repertoire was profiled, and TCRdb retains in-frame clones only, with some absent. The data hold 90,000 to 150,000 clones, with 88% observed a single time. Study results and limitations: Vaccine-associated CD4 TCRs ranged over spike, dominating at 160-218 and 743-854. Sampling that yielded the repertoires occurred only after the peak T cell response. The study found Spike-specific TCR breadth and depth rose after two AZD1222 doses. Seropositivity was recorded at baseline in only a handful of AZD1222 recipients.

The source was peripheral blood, collected on day 0 of AZD1222 vaccination. The chain combines TRBV18 with TRBJ2-3; D possibly corresponds to TRBD2 (6 bases). This TCR derives from an adult in good health. CDR3 amino acids: CASSPPTSSPDTQYF. CDR3 DNA sequence: TGTGCCAGCTCACCTCCGACTAGTTCTCCCGATACGCAGTATTTT.